These 29 T cell receptor beta chains were sequenced from one sample in a study of tumor-infiltrating lymphocytes in primary liver carcinoma. Starting from around 0.45 ug of total RNA, TCR beta cDNA was produced with a primer in the constant region. A slightly modified ARM-PCR protocol with three nested multiplex PCR rounds produced these TCR beta libraries. The first two PCR rounds used TRBV1-TRBV30 forward primers with a C-beta reverse primer, about 10 cycles each. TCRdb reanalysed the multiplex PCR reads using MiXCR and keeps one entry per CDR3 protein. The sample shows about 75,000 distinct CDR3 sequences, roughly 72% of them seen only once. Extraction of RNA together with DNA used about 17-30 mg of unsorted bulk tissue. Sequenced material: tumor-adjacent normal liver tissue. The receptors stem from a man aged 35 to 55 with primary liver carcinoma and hepatitis B virus infection.

Remarks on this clonotype: One junction end does not reproduce the germline sequence, and a read error may be involved. The chain links TRBV7-9 to TRBJ2-7, with a possible D match to TRBD1 (5 bases). The CDR3 runs 12 residues. Germline V gives CDR1 SEHNR, CDR2 FQNEAQ (reference sequence). CDR3 loop: CASSSTDYEQYF. CDR3 sequence (DNA): TGTGCCAGCAGCTCGACAGATTACGAGCAGTATTTC.

A word on this clonotype: One end of the junction is discordant with germline, which a read error may explain. This chain joins TRBV10-2 and TRBJ2-7; tentative D call: TRBD1 (5 bases). Germline CDR1 WSHSY, CDR2 SAAADI. The CDR3 runs 13 residues. CDR3 nucleotide sequence: TGTGTCAGCAAGTTACAGGTAGCCTACGAGCAGTACTTC. It yields the protein CVSKLQVAYEQYF.

The chain joins TRBV28 to TRBJ2-1, with unresolved D. Germline V CDR1 and CDR2: MDHEN, SYDVKM. The CDR3 sequence is 11 residues long. The V gene lost 5 bases and the J gene lost 11 bases, with 10 bases spanning the gap. The CDR3 sequence is CASSLNNKQFF. CDR3 sequence (DNA): TGTGCCAGCAGTCTGAACAACAAGCAGTTCTTC. The full variable domain, with the rest looked up from reference TRBV28 and TRBJ2-1, is DVKVTQSSRYLVKRTGEKVFLECVQDMDHENMFWYRQDPGLGLRLIYFSYDVKMKEKGDIPEGYSVSREKKERFSLILESASTNQTSMYLCASSLNNKQFFGPGTRLTVL.

A word on this clonotype: The missing conserved phenylalanine or tryptophan at the end of this CDR3 makes a read error likely. The CDR3 region is CASSAGTPAIGTGELFL. CDR3 coding DNA: TGTGCCAGTAGCGCGGGGACTCCCGCCATAGGTACCGGGGAGCTGTTTTTG. The chain joins TRBV12-3 or TRBV12-4 to TRBJ2-2, with D perhaps TRBD2 (6 bases). V lost 9 bases and J 5 bases, leaving 25 bases between the germline ends. The CDR3 extends over 17 amino acids.

As concerns this clonotype: An end of the junction does not agree with germline; a read error may underlie this. The CDR3 protein is CASTNPGQCDSEQLF. Here the CDR3 DNA reads TGTGCCAGCACCAACCCGGGACAGTGTGACAGTGAGCAGCTCTTC. This chain connects TRBV6-5 to TRBJ2-1, with 7 nucleotides matching TRBD1. The CDR3 contains 15 residues. Germline V lookup: CDR1 MNHEY, CDR2 SVGAGI.

This clonotype has just a few counts. The missing conserved phenylalanine or tryptophan at the end of this CDR3 makes a read error likely. The CDR3 region is CASSFKVITYNEQFL. CDR3 DNA sequence: TGTGCCAGTAGTTTTAAGGTGATAACGTACAATGAGCAGTTCCTC. V and J are TRBV28 and TRBJ2-1; D is ambiguous. Looked up from germline, CDR1 is MDHEN and CDR2 is SYDVKM. There are 15 residues in the CDR3.

This clonotype was seen many times. The chain recombines TRBV5-6 with TRBJ2-3, with D tentatively TRBD2 (5 bases). Germline assignment: CDR1 SGHDT and CDR2 YYEEEE. V was cut by 4 bases and J by 2 bases, with 11 bases left in between. This CDR3 is built from 14 residues. The DNA of the CDR3 is TGTGCCAGCAGCCCCTGGAGGAACACAGATACGCAGTATTTT. Its protein product is CASSPWRNTDTQYF.

With regard to this clonotype: A much larger clone differs by one base, so this may be a read error. The V and J genes are TRBV28 and TRBJ1-5; possibly TRBD1 for D (5 bases). The germline CDR1 and CDR2 sequences are MDHEN and SYDVKM. Trimming removed 3 bases at V and 11 bases at J, with 17 bases between. This CDR3 is built from 14 residues. The CDR3 is CASSFSGAVQSQHF. DNA of the CDR3: TGTGCCAGCAGTTTCAGTGGGGCGGTGCAGTCCCAGCATTTT.

Of note for this clonotype: One junction end does not reproduce the germline sequence, and a read error may be involved. The chain joins TRBV28 to TRBJ2-1; 14 nucleotides line up with TRBD2. Germline V CDR1 and CDR2: MDHEN, SYDVKM. The CDR3 runs 20 residues. Here the CDR3 reads CASSRVGGLAGDKRLYEQLF. In nucleotides, the CDR3 is TGTGCCAGCAGCCGGGTCGGGGGACTAGCGGGAGATAAAAGGTTATATGAGCAGCTCTTC.

This clonotype showed up just once. A much larger clone is a single base away; this may be a read error. V is TRBV28 and J is TRBJ2-5; D unclear. V lost 7 bases to trimming and J lost 6 bases, with 15 bases between them. The CDR3 has 13 amino acids. Germline V gives CDR1 MDHEN, CDR2 SYDVKM. The CDR3, as DNA: TGTGCCAGCACCCAACAAGTCCGACAGACCCAGTACTTC. The encoded protein is CASTQQVRQTQYF.

The V and J genes are TRBV6-2 or TRBV6-3 and TRBJ1-1; D gene unclear. Between the trimmed V and J ends, which lost 7 bases and 14 bases, there was a span of 17 bases. The length of the CDR3 is 11 residues. Per the germline V gene, CDR1 is MNHEY and CDR2 is SVGEGT. The CDR3 sequence: CASTASGYAFF. CDR3 bases: TGTGCCAGCACCGCGTCGGGGTACGCCTTCTTT.

In its sample, this clonotype was seen many times. The chain has TRBV5-6 and TRBJ2-7, with TRBD2 matching 10 bases. CDR1 SGHDT and CDR2 YYEEEE come from the germline V gene. The V segment lost 3 bases and the J segment 3 bases; nucleotides outside the gene matches: 9. CDR3 length: 16 residues. DNA for the CDR3: TGTGCCAGCAGCTGGGGGGTGTCTAGCGGGGGCTACGAGCAGTACTTC. Its translation: CASSWGVSSGGYEQYF.

This clonotype was observed once. Without the conserved terminal phenylalanine or tryptophan, this CDR3 likely stems from a read error. The DNA is omitted, as the CDR3 cannot be located on it reliably, and the CDR3 follows TCRdb's listing. The rearrangement uses TRBV4-3 and TRBJ2-5. The CDR3 extends over 13 residues, inclusive of both ends. Germline V gene sequence: CDR1 LGHNA, CDR2 YSLEER. The CDR3 loop reads CASSQEPVETQYL.

The J gene is TRBJ2-7, the V gene TRBV11-2; D remains unclear. This CDR3 has 14 residues. V was shortened by 1 base and J by 3 bases, with 10 bases between the two germline ends. The V gene's germline CDR1 is SGHAT and CDR2 FQNNGV. The DNA of the CDR3 is TGTGCCAGCAGCTTAGCCGACGGAGTCTACGAGCAGTACTTC. The encoded protein is CASSLADGVYEQYF.

This clonotype was recorded once. A much more abundant neighbour one base away suggests this may be a read error. The rearrangement joins TRBV30 to TRBJ2-5; TRBD2 is a possible D gene (6 bases). CDR1 and CDR2 from the germline V gene are GTSNPN and SVGIG (reference sequence). The CDR3 runs 15 residues. DNA for the CDR3: TGTGCCTGGAGTGCCTTTGCGGGATTCCAAGGGACCCAGTACTTC. Protein product: CAWSAFAGFQGTQYF. The complete variable domain, with remaining parts taken from reference TRBV30 and TRBJ2-5, reads SQTIHQWPATLVQPVGSPLSLECTVEGTSNPNLYWYRQAAGRGLQLLFYSVGIGQISSEVPQNLSASRPQDRQFILSSKKLLLSDSGFYLCAWSAFAGFQGTQYFGPGTRLLVL.

This clonotype was seen at least ten times. The V and J genes are TRBV6-2 or TRBV6-3 and TRBJ2-1; no clear D gene. V was cut by 2 bases and J by 9 bases, with 8 bases left in between. This CDR3 comprises 12 residues. The germline gives CDR1 MNHEY, CDR2 SVGEGT. The DNA of the CDR3 is TGTGCCAGCAGTTACGGTATGGGTGAGCAGTTCTTC. Translation gives CASSYGMGEQFF.

With respect to this clonotype: The CDR3 carries no conserved terminal phenylalanine or tryptophan, so it likely arises from a read error. J is TRBJ2-2 and V is TRBV6-5; TRBD2 aligns across 14 bases. After removal of 7 bases from V and 8 bases from J, the junction contained 6 bases not matched to a gene. This CDR3 spans 15 amino acids. Germline V gives CDR1 MNHEY, CDR2 SVGAGI. In DNA, the CDR3 is TGTGCCAGCATGGGGACTAGCGGGAGTCTTGGGGAGCTGTTTTAT. Encoded protein: CASMGTSGSLGELFY.

This clonotype was seen many times. CDR3 residues: CAWGGLAGGYEQYF. DNA for the CDR3: TGTGCCTGGGGGGGACTAGCGGGGGGCTACGAGCAGTACTTC. V gene TRBV30 combines with J gene TRBJ2-7; TRBD2 matches 15 bases. The CDR3 totals 14 residues. The germline CDR1 and CDR2 sequences are GTSNPN and SVGIG (reference sequence). Trimming at V came to 5 bases and at J to 3 bases, leaving 2 bases not matched to a gene.

The sample holds many counts of this clonotype. V is TRBV6-1 and J is TRBJ2-7, with TRBD1 matching over 9 bases. The J segment lost 9 bases and the V segment lost 2 bases, leaving 14 bases of the junction unmatched. CDR3 size: 16 residues. CDR1 is MNHNS, CDR2 SASEGT, per germline. CDR3 nucleotides: TGTGCCAGCAGTGAACAGTTGGGGACAGGGTCCAAGGTGCAGTACTTC. Encoded protein: CASSEQLGTGSKVQYF.

With regard to this clonotype: Its ends do not fully match the called genes, so a read error is possible. V and J are TRBV4-3 and TRBJ2-7; D not resolved. The length of the CDR3 is 15 residues. CDR1 is LGHNA, CDR2 YSLEER, per germline. The CDR3 bases are TGCGCCAGTAGCCAAGAGTTTGTCAGCTCCTACGAGCAGTACTTC. Translated: CASSQEFVSSYEQYF.

Note on this clonotype: Being one base from a much bigger clone, this may be a read error. The chain links TRBV5-1 to TRBJ2-7, with TRBD1 as a possible D gene (5 bases). The CDR3 has 14 residues. CDR1 is SGHRS, CDR2 YFSETQ, per germline. The CDR3 DNA reads TGCACCAGCAGCACTGGACATTTTGCCTACGAGCAGTACTTC. It encodes CTSSTGHFAYEQYF.

This clonotype was detected only once. It may be a read error: a sequence one base away is much more abundant. The V and J genes are TRBV28 and TRBJ2-7, with D perhaps matching TRBD2 (6 bases). Germline CDR1 MDHEN, CDR2 SYDVKM. Trimming removed 2 bases from V and 1 base from J, with 12 bases in between. The CDR3 spans 15 residues. CDR3 residues: CASSLPGVGSYEQYF. The CDR3 nucleotides are TGTGCCAGCAGTTTACCGGGAGTAGGATCCTACGAGCAGTACTTC.

This clonotype is a singleton in its sample. This chain uses TRBV4-2 with TRBJ2-7; TRBD1 matches at 8 bases. Germline CDR1 reads LGHNA; CDR2 reads YNFKEQ. The CDR3 runs 16 residues. Trimming at V came to 4 bases and at J to 5 bases, leaving 13 bases not matched to a gene. CDR3 in DNA: TGTGCCAGCAGCCTTGGGGGCAGGGGGCATAACCACGAGCAGTACTTC. Encoded protein: CASSLGGRGHNHEQYF.

The chain combines TRBV10-3 with TRBJ1-3, with a tentative D call TRBD1 (6 bases). The CDR3 consists of 12 residues. The V gene lost 10 bases and the J gene lost 3 bases, with 10 bases spanning the gap. Germline V gives CDR1 ENHRY, CDR2 SYGVKD. The CDR3 nucleotides are TGTGCCACAGGGGACCGTGGAAACACCATATATTTT. Its translation: CATGDRGNTIYF.

For this clonotype: Germline and junction disagree at one end, which may indicate a read error. The chain uses TRBV4-2 and TRBJ2-2, with D possibly TRBD1 on 5 matching bases. The CDR3 has 15 amino acids. Per germline, CDR1 LGHNA and CDR2 YNFKEQ. DNA of the CDR3: TGTGCCAGCAGCCAAGAAGGGTCGATCACCAGGGAACTGTTTTTT. Residues: CASSQEGSITRELFF.

The genes are TRBV5-6 and TRBJ2-7; 8 bases agree with TRBD1. Germline V gene sequence: CDR1 SGHDT, CDR2 YYEEEE. Unmatched junction bases numbered 3, after V lost 3 bases and J lost 4 bases. The CDR3 sequence is 13 residues long. For the CDR3, the DNA is TGTGCCAGCAGCTCCAGGGGGCCATACGAGCAGTACTTC. It yields the protein CASSSRGPYEQYF.

This clonotype was seen more than once but under ten times. The missing conserved phenylalanine or tryptophan at the end of this CDR3 makes a read error likely. The chain combines TRBV7-9 with TRBJ1-1, with D possibly TRBD1 on 6 matching bases. Per the germline V gene, CDR1 is SEHNR and CDR2 is FQNEAQ (reference sequence). V was clipped by 1 base and J by 8 bases, with 11 bases between them. This CDR3 spans 13 amino acids. In DNA form, the CDR3 reads TGTGCCAGCAGCTTAGGTCAGGGGTCGGAAGCTTTCCTT. Its translation: CASSLGQGSEAFL.

This clonotype came up a few times. V and J are TRBV5-6 and TRBJ2-1, with 8 bases fitting TRBD2. Germline CDR1 and CDR2: SGHDT and YYEEEE. CDR3 length: 18 residues. With 4 bases clipped from V and 2 bases from J, the junction kept 14 bases outside the gene matches. The DNA for the CDR3 is TGTGCCAGCAGCCGGGGACTAGTGGGAGTTTTGACCTACAATGAGCAGTTCTTC. This sequence encodes CASSRGLVGVLTYNEQFF.

Details on this clonotype: At one end, the junction sequence differs from germline, possibly due to a read error. The rearrangement links TRBV5-1 to TRBJ2-1, with D perhaps matching TRBD2 (5 bases). Germline CDR1 reads SGHRS; CDR2 reads YFSETQ. The CDR3 runs 15 residues. This CDR3 is CTSSLEAGSYNEQFF. CDR3 DNA sequence: TGCACCAGCAGCTTGGAGGCGGGCTCCTACAATGAGCAATTCTTC.